This T cell receptor (beta chain) originates from a study of blood T cell repertoires in COVID-19. For the study at large: T cells, B-cell-depleted T cells, or PBMCs supplied cDNA or gDNA.

Trimming left V 10 bases short and J 1 base short, with 20 bases between. The CDR3 sequence is 15 residues long. Per germline, CDR1 SGHTA and CDR2 FQGNSA. In the authors' methods: Cell counts per sample came from amplifying reference gene primers. The data were produced by immunoSEQ multiplex PCR, yet TCRdb's version contains in-frame clones alone and is incomplete. The D gene and trimming were derived from the DNA, and the V and J assignments and clone size from that table. There are around 170,000 clones in the sample; 83% occur only once, and more than 1.5% lies in the top ten. This clone has a single count.

Material for sequencing was peripheral blood. This sequence was found in a human donor in a cohort sampled during active COVID-19. The chain uses TRBV7-2 and TRBJ2-7; the D gene is possibly TRBD2 (5 bases). Written as DNA, the CDR3 is TGTGCCACAGGCTGGGAGACTTTCTATTCCTACGAGCAGTACTTC. Its translation is CATGWETFYSYEQYF.